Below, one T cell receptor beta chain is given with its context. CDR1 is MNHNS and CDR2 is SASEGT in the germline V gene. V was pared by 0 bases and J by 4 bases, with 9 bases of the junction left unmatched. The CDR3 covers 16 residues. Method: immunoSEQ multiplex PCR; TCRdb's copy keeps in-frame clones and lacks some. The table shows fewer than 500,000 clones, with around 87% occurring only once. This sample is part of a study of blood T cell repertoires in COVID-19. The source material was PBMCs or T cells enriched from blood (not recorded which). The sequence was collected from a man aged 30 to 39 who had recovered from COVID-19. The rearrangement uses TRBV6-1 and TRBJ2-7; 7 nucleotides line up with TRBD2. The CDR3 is CASSEAVAGAWYEQYF. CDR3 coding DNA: TGTGCCAGCAGTGAAGCGGTAGCGGGCGCCTGGTACGAGCAGTACTTC.